Listed here are 7 T cell receptor beta chains from one sample, sequenced in a study of radiotherapy plus CTLA-4 blockade in lung cancer. Method: immunoSEQ multiplex PCR; TCRdb's copy keeps in-frame clones and lacks some. This table holds under 95,000 clones, 70% to 85% found once. Sequences were derived from peripheral blood, sampled from a patient treated with radiotherapy plus ipilimumab. These receptors were taken from a human donor with non-small cell lung cancer who had stable disease on radiotherapy plus ipilimumab.

The chain is built from TRBV5-6 and TRBJ1-2; possibly TRBD1 for D (6 bases). The V and J ends lost 3 bases and 5 bases respectively, with 8 bases between them. Germline CDR1 is SGHDT and CDR2 is YYEEEE. This CDR3 has 12 residues. The CDR3 spells CASSSGTYGYTF. The CDR3 DNA is TGTGCCAGCAGCTCCGGGACATATGGCTACACCTTC.

V usage is TRBV7-2 and J usage is TRBJ1-5; no clear D gene. Trimming left V 5 bases short and J 3 bases short, with 8 bases between. Looked up from germline, CDR1 is SGHTA and CDR2 is FQGNSA. The CDR3 totals 13 residues. As DNA, the CDR3 is TGTGCCAGCAGCGAGGCCCCCAATCAGCCCCAGCATTTT. It encodes CASSEAPNQPQHF.

This sequence joins TRBV27 and TRBJ2-6; 7 nucleotides agree with TRBD2. Per germline, CDR1 MNHEY and CDR2 SMNVEV (reference sequence). This CDR3 region has 16 residues. The junction had 5 bases not matched to a gene; V was cut back by 3 bases and J by 3 bases. CDR3 sequence: CASSFGGSSGANVLTF. In DNA form, the CDR3 reads TGTGCCAGCAGTTTCGGCGGGAGCAGTGGGGCCAACGTCCTGACTTTC.

This clone has only one observation. The V and J genes are TRBV19 and TRBJ2-2; perhaps TRBD1 as D (6 bases). CDR1 and CDR2 (germline): LNHDA, SQIVND (reference sequence). The CDR3 loop spans 15 amino acids. V gave up 4 bases and J gave up 2 bases, with 11 bases separating them. The CDR3 bases are TGTGCCAGTAGTAGCCAGGGGTTAAACACCGGGGAGCTGTTTTTT. Translating gives CASSSQGLNTGELFF.

CDR3 sequence: CASSQGAAYNEQFF. CDR3 coding DNA: TGTGCCAGCAGCCAGGGGGCCGCCTACAATGAGCAGTTCTTC. This rearrangement joins TRBV2 to TRBJ2-1; the match to TRBD1 covers 8 bases. V lost 6 bases to trimming and J lost 2 bases; unmatched junction nucleotides: 3. This CDR3 is 14 amino acids long. From germline, CDR1 is SNHLY and CDR2 FYNNEI. The whole variable domain, remainder taken from reference TRBV2 and TRBJ2-1, is EPEVTQTPSHQVTQMGQEVILRCVPISNHLYFYWYRQILGQKVEFLVSFYNNEISEKSEIFDDQFSVERPDGSNFTLKIRSTKLEDSAMYFCASSQGAAYNEQFFGPGTRLTVL.

The genes are TRBV7-9 and TRBJ2-5, with D perhaps matching TRBD2 (6 bases). The germline V gene encodes CDR1 SEHNR and CDR2 FQNEAQ (reference sequence). V was trimmed by 1 base and J by 1 base, leaving 7 bases between them. This CDR3 has 14 amino acids. Written as DNA, the CDR3 is TGTGCCAGCAGCTTAGTTAGCGGCCAAGAGACCCAGTACTTC. It yields the protein CASSLVSGQETQYF.

The chain is built from TRBV29-1 and TRBJ2-5; 7 nucleotides line up with TRBD2. CDR3 size: 13 residues. J was trimmed by 5 bases and V by 4 bases; bases with no gene match: 7. The V gene's germline CDR1 is SQVTM and CDR2 ANQGSEA. The CDR3 loop is CSVGQGGRETQYF. CDR3 bases: TGCAGCGTTGGCCAGGGAGGGCGCGAGACCCAGTACTTC.